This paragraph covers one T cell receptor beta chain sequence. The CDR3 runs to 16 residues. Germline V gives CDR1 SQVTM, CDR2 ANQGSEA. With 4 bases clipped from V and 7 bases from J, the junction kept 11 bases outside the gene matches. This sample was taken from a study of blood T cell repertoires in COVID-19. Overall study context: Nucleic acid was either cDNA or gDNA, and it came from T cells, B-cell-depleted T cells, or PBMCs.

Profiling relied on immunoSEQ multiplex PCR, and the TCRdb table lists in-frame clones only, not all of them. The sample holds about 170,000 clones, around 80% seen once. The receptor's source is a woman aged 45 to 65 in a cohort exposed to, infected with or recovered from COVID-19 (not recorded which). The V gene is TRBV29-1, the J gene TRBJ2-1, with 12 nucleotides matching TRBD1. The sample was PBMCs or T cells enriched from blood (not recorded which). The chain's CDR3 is CSVGEGDRGLRNEQFF. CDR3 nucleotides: TGCAGCGTTGGGGAGGGGGACAGGGGGCTGAGGAATGAGCAGTTCTTC.